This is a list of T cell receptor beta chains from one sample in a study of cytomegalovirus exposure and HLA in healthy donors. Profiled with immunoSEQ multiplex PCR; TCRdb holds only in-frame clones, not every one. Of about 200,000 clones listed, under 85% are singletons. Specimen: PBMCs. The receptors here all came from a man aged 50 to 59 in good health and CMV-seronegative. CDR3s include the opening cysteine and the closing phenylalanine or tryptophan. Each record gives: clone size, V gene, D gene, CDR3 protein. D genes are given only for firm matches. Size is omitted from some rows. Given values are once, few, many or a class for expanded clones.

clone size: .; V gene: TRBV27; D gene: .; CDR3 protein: CASSSFLLREQFF
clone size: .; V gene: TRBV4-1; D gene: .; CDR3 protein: CASSQDRDSYSYNEQFF
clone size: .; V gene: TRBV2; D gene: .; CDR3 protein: CASSEDRRDQPQHF
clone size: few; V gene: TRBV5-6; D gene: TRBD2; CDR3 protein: CASSPSWTSGSHNTGELFF
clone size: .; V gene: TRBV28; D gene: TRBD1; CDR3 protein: CASSRQGAHSEKLFF
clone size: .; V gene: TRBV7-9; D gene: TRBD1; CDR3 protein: CASSSQGVEGNQPQHF
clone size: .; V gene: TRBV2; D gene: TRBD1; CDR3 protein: CASSDSTGEINYGYTF
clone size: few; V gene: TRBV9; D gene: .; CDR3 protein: CASSVGAASNYGYTF
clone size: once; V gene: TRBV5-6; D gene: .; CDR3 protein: CASSTPGRGKDTEAFF
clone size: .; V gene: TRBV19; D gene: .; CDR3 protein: CASSGLRTYAYEQYF
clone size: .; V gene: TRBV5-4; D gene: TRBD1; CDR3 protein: CASSLGPGQDRYEQYF
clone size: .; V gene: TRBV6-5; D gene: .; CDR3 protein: CASSYSEGKGGGYTF
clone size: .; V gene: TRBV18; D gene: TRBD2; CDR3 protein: CASSLRLAGDMDEQFF
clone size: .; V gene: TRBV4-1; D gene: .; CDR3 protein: CASSQIGLADTQYF